The clone carrying this T cell receptor (beta chain) was picked up a small number of times. The source of the sample is a study of CD8+ T cells in alopecia areata. As for the study in general: In an open-label trial, patients got 5 to 10 mg tofacitinib twice daily. Affected scalp percentage determined the severity score of treated patients.

cDNA prepared by RNA extraction and subsequent reverse transcription served as the template for sequencing. Clones were read by immunoSEQ multiplex PCR, and TCRdb kept only the in-frame ones, dropping some. The table includes approximately 100,000 clones, 55% to 75% detected once. Treatment given: oral pan-JAK inhibitor, 5-10 mg twice daily. The germline gives CDR1 SQVTM, CDR2 ANQGSEA. Deletions cut 4 bases from V and 3 bases from J, with 16 bases between. CDR3 length: 15 amino acids. The V gene is TRBV29-1, the J gene TRBJ2-1; D possibly corresponds to TRBD1 (6 bases). Here the sequenced sample was CD8+ T cells sorted from blood, taken at roughly week 58, from a patient treated with tofacitinib. This TCR came from a human donor with alopecia areata. The CDR3 nucleotides read TGCAGCGTTGGGAACAGGGAAGGGGGCTACAATGAGCAGTTCTTC. Protein sequence: CSVGNREGGYNEQFF.